Listed below are T cell receptor beta chains from one sample, sequenced in a study of CD8+ T cells in alopecia areata. TCRdb's table, derived via immunoSEQ multiplex PCR, lists solely in-frame clones and lacks some. The repertoire holds more than 150,000 clones, approximately 49% seen once, with 9.5% to 13% in the top ten. The material sequenced was CD8+ T cells sorted from blood, taken around week 54, from a patient treated with tofacitinib. Receptors were obtained from a human donor with alopecia areata. CDR3s include the opening cysteine and the closing phenylalanine or tryptophan. Fields, in order: CDR3 DNA, CDR3 protein, J gene, CDR3 length, clone size, V gene, D gene. The D gene is left open where the match is weak. For some rows the clone size is stated as once, few or many, or as a class when expanded; others skip it.

CDR3nt: TGCAGCGTCGCGGGCGGGTATAGCGAAAAACTGTTTTTT; CDR3aa: CSVAGGYSEKLFF; j_gene: TRBJ1-4; len: 13; abundance: few; v_gene: TRBV29-1; d_gene: .
CDR3nt: TGTGCCAGCAGCTTCCTAGCGGGGAGGGCCGGGGAGCTGTTTTTT; CDR3aa: CASSFLAGRAGELFF; j_gene: TRBJ2-2; len: 15; abundance: .; v_gene: TRBV13; d_gene: TRBD2
CDR3nt: TGTGCCAGCAGTTTACTTGGGAATGAGCAGTTCTTC; CDR3aa: CASSLLGNEQFF; j_gene: TRBJ2-1; len: 12; abundance: .; v_gene: TRBV27; d_gene: .
CDR3nt: TGTGCCAGCAGCATCGGACTAGCGGGGGGGCAAGATACGCAGTATTTT; CDR3aa: CASSIGLAGGQDTQYF; j_gene: TRBJ2-3; len: 16; abundance: .; v_gene: TRBV9; d_gene: TRBD2
CDR3nt: TGTGCCAGTAAAGTGGTGGGCTACAACTCCTACGAGCAGTACTTC; CDR3aa: CASKVVGYNSYEQYF; j_gene: TRBJ2-7; len: 15; abundance: .; v_gene: TRBV19; d_gene: .
CDR3nt: TGTGCCAGCAGCTTCTCCGGGACTCCTCTTAATGGCTACACCTTC; CDR3aa: CASSFSGTPLNGYTF; j_gene: TRBJ1-2; len: 15; abundance: .; v_gene: TRBV5-6; d_gene: .
CDR3nt: TGTGCCAGCAGTGAATTGGGACTAGGCTACGAGCAGTACTTC; CDR3aa: CASSELGLGYEQYF; j_gene: TRBJ2-7; len: 14; abundance: .; v_gene: TRBV2; d_gene: TRBD2
CDR3nt: TGTGCCAGCAGCTTCCAGGGACAGGGATCCTACGAGCAGTACTTC; CDR3aa: CASSFQGQGSYEQYF; j_gene: TRBJ2-7; len: 15; abundance: .; v_gene: TRBV13; d_gene: TRBD1
CDR3nt: TGTGCCAGCAGCGCCTTTAAGGGAAACACCGGGGAGCTGTTTTTT; CDR3aa: CASSAFKGNTGELFF; j_gene: TRBJ2-2; len: 15; abundance: few; v_gene: TRBV9; d_gene: .
CDR3nt: TGTGCCAGCAGCCTCGGACGGAGAAGGACTGAAGCTTTCTTT; CDR3aa: CASSLGRRRTEAFF; j_gene: TRBJ1-1; len: 14; abundance: .; v_gene: TRBV14; d_gene: .
CDR3nt: TGTGCCAGCAGTTATCTTCAGGGGGGGAAAGAGACCCAGTACTTC; CDR3aa: CASSYLQGGKETQYF; j_gene: TRBJ2-5; len: 15; abundance: once; v_gene: TRBV6-5; d_gene: .
CDR3nt: TGCGCCAGCAGCATAGGAGGAGGCTCTGGGAGGACCGGGGAGCTGTTTTTT; CDR3aa: CASSIGGGSGRTGELFF; j_gene: TRBJ2-2; len: 17; abundance: .; v_gene: TRBV5-1; d_gene: .
CDR3nt: TGTGCCAGCAGCTTGCCCGGGACAGGGAGCACTGAAGCTTTCTTT; CDR3aa: CASSLPGTGSTEAFF; j_gene: TRBJ1-1; len: 15; abundance: few; v_gene: TRBV7-8; d_gene: TRBD1
CDR3nt: TGTGCCTGGAGTCGGGACTCAACCTCTGGAAACACCATATATTTT; CDR3aa: CAWSRDSTSGNTIYF; j_gene: TRBJ1-3; len: 15; abundance: .; v_gene: TRBV30; d_gene: .
CDR3nt: TGTGCCAGCAGCTTAGGTCCAACTAGCACAGATACGCAGTATTTT; CDR3aa: CASSLGPTSTDTQYF; j_gene: TRBJ2-3; len: 15; abundance: .; v_gene: TRBV11-2; d_gene: .
CDR3nt: TGTGCCAGCACTGGGATCACAGATACGCAGTATTTT; CDR3aa: CASTGITDTQYF; j_gene: TRBJ2-3; len: 12; abundance: few; v_gene: TRBV5-5; d_gene: .
CDR3nt: TGCAGCGTTGAAACTAGCGGGAATGAGTTCTTC; CDR3aa: CSVETSGNEFF; j_gene: TRBJ2-1; len: 11; abundance: .; v_gene: TRBV29-1; d_gene: TRBD2
CDR3nt: TGCAGCGTTGAAGACGAAAACAGGCCAGACGAGCAGTACTTC; CDR3aa: CSVEDENRPDEQYF; j_gene: TRBJ2-7; len: 14; abundance: .; v_gene: TRBV29-1; d_gene: .
CDR3nt: TGCGCCAGCAGCTTGGTACAGGACTCCTACGAGCAGTACTTC; CDR3aa: CASSLVQDSYEQYF; j_gene: TRBJ2-7; len: 14; abundance: .; v_gene: TRBV5-1; d_gene: .
CDR3nt: TGTGCCTGGAGTGGACTTCACGTTCGCTACAATGAGCAGTTCTTC; CDR3aa: CAWSGLHVRYNEQFF; j_gene: TRBJ2-1; len: 15; abundance: .; v_gene: TRBV30; d_gene: .
CDR3nt: TGTGCCAGCACTCCCGGACGGGATAATTCACCCCTCCACTTT; CDR3aa: CASTPGRDNSPLHF; j_gene: TRBJ1-6; len: 14; abundance: few; v_gene: TRBV6-5; d_gene: .
CDR3nt: TGTGCCAGCAGCGAATTGGGACAGGGGGCGCGTGAGCAGTACTTC; CDR3aa: CASSELGQGAREQYF; j_gene: TRBJ2-7; len: 15; abundance: .; v_gene: TRBV27; d_gene: TRBD1
CDR3nt: TGTGCCAGCAGTGTAATACGGACAGGGGGCATGGGTCAGCCCCAGCATTTT; CDR3aa: CASSVIRTGGMGQPQHF; j_gene: TRBJ1-5; len: 17; abundance: few; v_gene: TRBV2; d_gene: TRBD1
CDR3nt: TGTGCCAGCAGCCAAAGCACAGATACGCAGTATTTT; CDR3aa: CASSQSTDTQYF; j_gene: TRBJ2-3; len: 12; abundance: few; v_gene: TRBV4-2; d_gene: .
CDR3nt: TGCGCCAGCAGCTTGGTTACGGGGACCCCCTACGAGCAGTACTTC; CDR3aa: CASSLVTGTPYEQYF; j_gene: TRBJ2-7; len: 15; abundance: .; v_gene: TRBV5-1; d_gene: .
CDR3nt: TGCAGTGCCGCATCTACCGGGGAGCTGTTTTTT; CDR3aa: CSAASTGELFF; j_gene: TRBJ2-2; len: 11; abundance: .; v_gene: TRBV20-1; d_gene: .
CDR3nt: TGTGCCAGCAGCTTAGGAGGGACCGAGCAGTACTTC; CDR3aa: CASSLGGTEQYF; j_gene: TRBJ2-7; len: 12; abundance: .; v_gene: TRBV7-9; d_gene: .
CDR3nt: TGTGCCTGGACCTCGGGACGGCGGAACACTGAAGCTTTCTTT; CDR3aa: CAWTSGRRNTEAFF; j_gene: TRBJ1-1; len: 14; abundance: .; v_gene: TRBV30; d_gene: .
CDR3nt: TGCGCCAGCAGCTCCGATACCCCCTATGGCTACACCTTC; CDR3aa: CASSSDTPYGYTF; j_gene: TRBJ1-2; len: 13; abundance: few; v_gene: TRBV5-1; d_gene: .
CDR3nt: TGTGCCAGCAGCGTCCACATCGACCCGGGCGGCGGCTACACCTTC; CDR3aa: CASSVHIDPGGGYTF; j_gene: TRBJ1-2; len: 15; abundance: .; v_gene: TRBV9; d_gene: .
CDR3nt: TGCAGCGTTGGGGGGCGCTACGAGCAGTACTTC; CDR3aa: CSVGGRYEQYF; j_gene: TRBJ2-7; len: 11; abundance: .; v_gene: TRBV29-1; d_gene: .
CDR3nt: TGTGCCAGCAGCCCGGGACAGGGTAGGATCTATGGCTACACCTTC; CDR3aa: CASSPGQGRIYGYTF; j_gene: TRBJ1-2; len: 15; abundance: .; v_gene: TRBV7-2; d_gene: TRBD1
CDR3nt: TGTGCCAGCAGCTTTTCGGGGGCTAGCACAGATACGCAGTATTTT; CDR3aa: CASSFSGASTDTQYF; j_gene: TRBJ2-3; len: 15; abundance: .; v_gene: TRBV7-9; d_gene: .
CDR3nt: TGTGCCAGCAGCCAAGCCCCTCTAGCGGGGGCCCTCCAAGAGACCCAGTACTTC; CDR3aa: CASSQAPLAGALQETQYF; j_gene: TRBJ2-5; len: 18; abundance: .; v_gene: TRBV4-2; d_gene: TRBD2
CDR3nt: TGCGCCAGCAGCCAAGATTGGCCCTCTAGCGGGGGTAACTACGAGCAGTACTTC; CDR3aa: CASSQDWPSSGGNYEQYF; j_gene: TRBJ2-7; len: 18; abundance: few; v_gene: TRBV4-1; d_gene: TRBD2
CDR3nt: TGTGCCTGGAGGGCCCCCGGCTGGACCGGGGAGCTGTTTTTT; CDR3aa: CAWRAPGWTGELFF; j_gene: TRBJ2-2; len: 14; abundance: .; v_gene: TRBV30; d_gene: .
CDR3nt: TGTGCCAGCAAGGGGGCCGATTATAGCAATCAGCCCCAGCATTTT; CDR3aa: CASKGADYSNQPQHF; j_gene: TRBJ1-5; len: 15; abundance: .; v_gene: TRBV2; d_gene: TRBD1
CDR3nt: TGCAGCGTTGCCCAAATAACAGGGAGCTATGGCTACACCTTC; CDR3aa: CSVAQITGSYGYTF; j_gene: TRBJ1-2; len: 14; abundance: .; v_gene: TRBV29-1; d_gene: .
CDR3nt: TGTGCCAGCAGCCCGGGACAGATGAACACTGAAGCTTTCTTT; CDR3aa: CASSPGQMNTEAFF; j_gene: TRBJ1-1; len: 14; abundance: .; v_gene: TRBV7-2; d_gene: TRBD1
CDR3nt: TGTGCCAGCAGCGTGGACCGGGACAGGGTCGACTCACCCCTCCACTTT; CDR3aa: CASSVDRDRVDSPLHF; j_gene: TRBJ1-6; len: 16; abundance: once; v_gene: TRBV9; d_gene: TRBD1
CDR3nt: TGTGCCAGGACTAGCGGGGGTAATGAGCAGTTCTTC; CDR3aa: CARTSGGNEQFF; j_gene: TRBJ2-1; len: 12; abundance: .; v_gene: TRBV2; d_gene: TRBD2
CDR3nt: TGCGCCAGCAGCTTAGGAGGAGCGCTCGAGCAGTACTTC; CDR3aa: CASSLGGALEQYF; j_gene: TRBJ2-7; len: 13; abundance: .; v_gene: TRBV5-1; d_gene: .
CDR3nt: TGTGCCAGCACTGTTGAAGCTTTCTTT; CDR3aa: CASTVEAFF; j_gene: TRBJ1-1; len: 9; abundance: .; v_gene: TRBV9; d_gene: .
CDR3nt: TGTGCCTGGAGTTGGGGGACAGGGGGCGCCCTTAGCAATCAGCCCCAGCATTTT; CDR3aa: CAWSWGTGGALSNQPQHF; j_gene: TRBJ1-5; len: 18; abundance: .; v_gene: TRBV30; d_gene: TRBD1
CDR3nt: TGTGCCAGCAGCTTTAGTTGGGGTCCGTACACCGGGGAGCTGTTTTTT; CDR3aa: CASSFSWGPYTGELFF; j_gene: TRBJ2-2; len: 16; abundance: many; v_gene: TRBV7-8; d_gene: .
CDR3nt: TGTGCCAGCAGCTTAGGACAGAACAATCAGCCCCAGCATTTT; CDR3aa: CASSLGQNNQPQHF; j_gene: TRBJ1-5; len: 14; abundance: .; v_gene: TRBV13; d_gene: .
CDR3nt: TGTGCCAGCAGCAAACAAGCTGAAGCTTTCTTT; CDR3aa: CASSKQAEAFF; j_gene: TRBJ1-1; len: 11; abundance: .; v_gene: TRBV21-1; d_gene: .
CDR3nt: TGTGCCATCAGTGGAAACGCGGGATACGAGCAGTACTTC; CDR3aa: CAISGNAGYEQYF; j_gene: TRBJ2-7; len: 13; abundance: .; v_gene: TRBV10-3; d_gene: .
CDR3nt: TGTGCCAGCAGCTTAGCCGAGGGCAGGCCGAACACTGAAGCTTTCTTT; CDR3aa: CASSLAEGRPNTEAFF; j_gene: TRBJ1-1; len: 16; abundance: .; v_gene: TRBV7-2; d_gene: .
CDR3nt: TGTGCCAGCAGAAATGACAGGGGGCTTTCCTACGAGCAGTACTTC; CDR3aa: CASRNDRGLSYEQYF; j_gene: TRBJ2-7; len: 15; abundance: .; v_gene: TRBV7-2; d_gene: TRBD1
CDR3nt: TGTGCCAGCAGTTACCCCGGGACTAGCGCACACTACGAGCAGTACTTC; CDR3aa: CASSYPGTSAHYEQYF; j_gene: TRBJ2-7; len: 16; abundance: few; v_gene: TRBV6-6; d_gene: TRBD2
CDR3nt: TGTGCCAGCAGCCAAGAGTCAGGGGGTCTCCTCTACAATGAGCAGTTCTTC; CDR3aa: CASSQESGGLLYNEQFF; j_gene: TRBJ2-1; len: 17; abundance: .; v_gene: TRBV14; d_gene: TRBD1
CDR3nt: TGTGCCGGACAGGGTAACGGGGAGCTGTTTTTT; CDR3aa: CAGQGNGELFF; j_gene: TRBJ2-2; len: 11; abundance: .; v_gene: TRBV19; d_gene: TRBD1
CDR3nt: TGCGCCAGCTATCTCACAGGGGCCTTCTACAATGAGCAGTTCTTC; CDR3aa: CASYLTGAFYNEQFF; j_gene: TRBJ2-1; len: 15; abundance: once; v_gene: TRBV5-1; d_gene: TRBD1